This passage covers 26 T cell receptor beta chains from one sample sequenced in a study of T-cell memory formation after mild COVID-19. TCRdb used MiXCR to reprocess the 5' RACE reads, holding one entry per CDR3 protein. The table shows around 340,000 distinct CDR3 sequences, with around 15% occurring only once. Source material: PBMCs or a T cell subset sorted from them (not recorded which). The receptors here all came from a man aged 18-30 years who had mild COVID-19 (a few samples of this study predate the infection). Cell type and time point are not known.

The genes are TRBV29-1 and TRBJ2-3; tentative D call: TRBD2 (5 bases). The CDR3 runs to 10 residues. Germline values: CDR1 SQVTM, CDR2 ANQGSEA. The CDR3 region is CTGVDDTQYF. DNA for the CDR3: TGCACCGGGGTGGACGATACGCAGTATTTT.

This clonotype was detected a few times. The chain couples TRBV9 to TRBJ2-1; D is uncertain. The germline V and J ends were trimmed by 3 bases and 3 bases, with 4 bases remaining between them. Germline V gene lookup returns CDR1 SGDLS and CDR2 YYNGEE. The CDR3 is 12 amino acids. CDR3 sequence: CASSDYYNEQFF. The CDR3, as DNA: TGTGCCAGCAGCGACTACTACAATGAGCAGTTCTTC.

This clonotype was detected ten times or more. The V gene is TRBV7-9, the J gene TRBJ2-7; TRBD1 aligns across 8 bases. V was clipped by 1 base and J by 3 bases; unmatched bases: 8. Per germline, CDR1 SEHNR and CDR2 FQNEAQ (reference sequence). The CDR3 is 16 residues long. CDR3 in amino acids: CASSLGGTGEVYEQYF. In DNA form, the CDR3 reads TGTGCCAGCAGCTTAGGGGGGACAGGCGAGGTCTACGAGCAGTACTTC.

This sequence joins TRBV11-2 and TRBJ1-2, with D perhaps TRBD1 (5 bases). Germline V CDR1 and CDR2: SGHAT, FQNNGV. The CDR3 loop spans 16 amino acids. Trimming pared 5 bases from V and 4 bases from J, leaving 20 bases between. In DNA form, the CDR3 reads TGTGCCAGCAGCCCCGCTTTCAGAGCAGGGACCTATGGCTACACCTTC. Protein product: CASSPAFRAGTYGYTF.

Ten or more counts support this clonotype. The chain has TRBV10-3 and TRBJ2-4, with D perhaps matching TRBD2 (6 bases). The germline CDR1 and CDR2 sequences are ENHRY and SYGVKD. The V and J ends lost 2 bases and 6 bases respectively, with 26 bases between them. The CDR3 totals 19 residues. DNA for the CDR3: TGTGCCATCAGTGAGCGGAGGGGCGAGCCAATACACCGTTCAAACATTCAGTACTTC. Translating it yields CAISERRGEPIHRSNIQYF.

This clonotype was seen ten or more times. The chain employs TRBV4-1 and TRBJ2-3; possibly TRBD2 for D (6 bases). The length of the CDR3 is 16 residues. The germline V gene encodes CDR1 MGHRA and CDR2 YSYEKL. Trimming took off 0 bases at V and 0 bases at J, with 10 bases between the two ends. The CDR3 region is CASSQETSPSTDTQYF. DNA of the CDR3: TGCGCCAGCAGCCAAGAAACTAGCCCAAGCACAGATACGCAGTATTTT.

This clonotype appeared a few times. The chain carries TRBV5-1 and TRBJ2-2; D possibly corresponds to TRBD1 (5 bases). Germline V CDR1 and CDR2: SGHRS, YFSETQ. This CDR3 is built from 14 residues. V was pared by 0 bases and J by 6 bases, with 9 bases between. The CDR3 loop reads CASSLVRAPGELFF. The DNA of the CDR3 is TGCGCCAGCAGCTTGGTCAGGGCTCCCGGGGAGCTGTTTTTT.

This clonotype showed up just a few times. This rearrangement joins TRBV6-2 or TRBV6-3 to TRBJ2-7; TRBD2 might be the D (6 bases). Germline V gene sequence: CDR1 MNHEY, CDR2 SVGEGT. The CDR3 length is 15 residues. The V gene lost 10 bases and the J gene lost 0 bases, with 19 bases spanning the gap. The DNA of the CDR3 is TGTGCCACCAGGAGGGGACCATCGAGCTCCTACGAGCAGTACGTC. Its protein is CATRRGPSSSYEQYV.

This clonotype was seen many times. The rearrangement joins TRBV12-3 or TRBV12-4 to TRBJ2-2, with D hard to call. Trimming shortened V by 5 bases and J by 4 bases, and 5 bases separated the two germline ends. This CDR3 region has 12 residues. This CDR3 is CASSRSTGELFF. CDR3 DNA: TGTGCCAGCAGTCGATCCACCGGGGAGCTGTTTTTT.

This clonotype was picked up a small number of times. CDR3 protein: CASSQDGLGDQPQHF. The DNA of the CDR3 is TGCGCCAGCAGCCAAGACGGGTTAGGTGATCAGCCCCAGCATTTT. This chain joins TRBV4-1 and TRBJ1-5; no reliable D call. The CDR3 extends over 15 amino acids. From germline, CDR1 is MGHRA and CDR2 YSYEKL. V lost 0 bases, J lost 5 bases, and 11 bases lay in between.

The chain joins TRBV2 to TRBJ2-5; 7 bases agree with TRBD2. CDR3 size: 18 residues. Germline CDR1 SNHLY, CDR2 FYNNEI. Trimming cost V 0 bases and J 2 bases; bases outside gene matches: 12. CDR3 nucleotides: TGTGCCAGCAGTGAAGCGCCTATCACTTGGGGGGGTCAAGAGACCCAGTACTTC. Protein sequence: CASSEAPITWGGQETQYF.

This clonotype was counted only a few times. The CDR3: CASSFRLAGVPEQFF. The CDR3 nucleotides read TGTGCCAGCAGCTTCAGACTAGCGGGGGTTCCTGAGCAGTTCTTC. This rearrangement joins TRBV7-9 to TRBJ2-1, with TRBD2 matching over 12 bases. In germline, CDR1 is SEHNR, CDR2 FQNEAQ (reference sequence). With V trimmed by 3 bases and J by 9 bases, 6 bases remained unmatched. The CDR3 covers 15 residues.

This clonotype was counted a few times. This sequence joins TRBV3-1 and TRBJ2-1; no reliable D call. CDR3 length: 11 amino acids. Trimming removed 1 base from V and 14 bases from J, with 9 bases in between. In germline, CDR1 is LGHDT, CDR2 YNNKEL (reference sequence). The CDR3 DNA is TGTGCCAGCAGCCAAGGCGAGACGGAGTTCTTC. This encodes CASSQGETEFF.

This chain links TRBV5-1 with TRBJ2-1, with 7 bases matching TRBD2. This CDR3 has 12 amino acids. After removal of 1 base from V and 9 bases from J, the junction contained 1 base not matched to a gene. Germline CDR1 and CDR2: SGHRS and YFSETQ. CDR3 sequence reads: CASSLTSAEQFF. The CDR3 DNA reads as TGCGCCAGCAGCTTGACTAGCGCTGAGCAGTTCTTC. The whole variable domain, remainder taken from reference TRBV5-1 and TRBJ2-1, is KAGVTQTPRYLIKTRGQQVTLSCSPISGHRSVSWYQQTPGQGLQFLFEYFSETQRNKGNFPGRFSGRQFSNSRSEMNVSTLELGDSALYLCASSLTSAEQFFGPGTRLTVL.

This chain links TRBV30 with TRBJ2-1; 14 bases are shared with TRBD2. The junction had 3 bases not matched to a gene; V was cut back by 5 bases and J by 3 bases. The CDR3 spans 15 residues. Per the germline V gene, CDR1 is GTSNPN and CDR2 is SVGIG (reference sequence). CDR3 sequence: CAWGGLAGVYNEQFF. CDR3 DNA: TGTGCCTGGGGGGGACTAGCGGGAGTCTACAATGAGCAGTTCTTC.

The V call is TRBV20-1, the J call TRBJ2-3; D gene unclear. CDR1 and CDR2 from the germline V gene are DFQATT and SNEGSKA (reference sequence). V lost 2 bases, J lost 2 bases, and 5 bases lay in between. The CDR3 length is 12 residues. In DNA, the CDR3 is TGCAGTGCTAGAATCCCCACAGATACGCAGTATTTT. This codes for CSARIPTDTQYF.

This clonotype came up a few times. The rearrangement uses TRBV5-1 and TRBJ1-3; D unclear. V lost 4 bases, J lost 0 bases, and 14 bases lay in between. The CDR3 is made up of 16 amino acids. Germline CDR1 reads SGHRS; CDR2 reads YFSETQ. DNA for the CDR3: TGCGCCAGCAGCCCTCAGTCTTCCTTCTCTGGAAACACCATATATTTT. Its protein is CASSPQSSFSGNTIYF.

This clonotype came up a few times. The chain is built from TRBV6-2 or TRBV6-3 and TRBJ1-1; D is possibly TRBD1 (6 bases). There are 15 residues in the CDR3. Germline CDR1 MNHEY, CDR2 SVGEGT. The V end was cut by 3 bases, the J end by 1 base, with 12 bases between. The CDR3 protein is CASSYHRATNTEAFF. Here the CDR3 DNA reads TGTGCCAGCAGTTATCACAGGGCTACGAACACTGAAGCTTTCTTT.

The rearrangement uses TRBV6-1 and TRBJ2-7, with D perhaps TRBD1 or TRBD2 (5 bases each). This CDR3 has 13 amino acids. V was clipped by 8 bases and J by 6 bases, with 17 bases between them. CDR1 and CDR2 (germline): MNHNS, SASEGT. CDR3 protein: CASALSPRGEQYV. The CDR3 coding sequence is TGTGCCAGCGCACTAAGTCCGAGGGGCGAGCAGTACGTC.

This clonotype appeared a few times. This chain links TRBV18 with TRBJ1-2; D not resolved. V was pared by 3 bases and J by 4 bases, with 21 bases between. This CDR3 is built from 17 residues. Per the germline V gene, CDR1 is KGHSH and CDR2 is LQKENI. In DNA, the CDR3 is TGTGCCAGCTCACCTCCGGAGGCCACCCTCGCGGGCTATGGCTACACCTTC. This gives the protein CASSPPEATLAGYGYTF.

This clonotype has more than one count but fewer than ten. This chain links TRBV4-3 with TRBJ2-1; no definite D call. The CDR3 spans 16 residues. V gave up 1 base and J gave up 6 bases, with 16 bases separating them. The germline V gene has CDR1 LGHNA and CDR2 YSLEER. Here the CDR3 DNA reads TGCGCCAGCAGCCAAGGGTCCTGGCCTAGTCGCAATGAGCAGTTCTTC. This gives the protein CASSQGSWPSRNEQFF.

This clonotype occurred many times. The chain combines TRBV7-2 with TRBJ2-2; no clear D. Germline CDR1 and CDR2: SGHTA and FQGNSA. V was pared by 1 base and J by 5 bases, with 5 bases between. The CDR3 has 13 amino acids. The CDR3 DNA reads TGTGCCAGCAGCTTAGATCAGACCGGGGAGCTGTTTTTT. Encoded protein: CASSLDQTGELFF.

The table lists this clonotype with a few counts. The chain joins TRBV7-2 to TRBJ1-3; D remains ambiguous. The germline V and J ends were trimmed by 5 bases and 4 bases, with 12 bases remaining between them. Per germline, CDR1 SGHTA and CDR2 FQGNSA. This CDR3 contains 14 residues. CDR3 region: CASSEWISGNTIYF. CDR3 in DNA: TGTGCCAGCAGCGAATGGATCTCAGGAAACACCATATATTTT. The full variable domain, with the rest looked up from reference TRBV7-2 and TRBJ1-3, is GAGVSQSPSNKVTEKGKDVELRCDPISGHTALYWYRQSLGQGLEFLIYFQGNSAPDKSGLPSDRFSAERTGGSVSTLTIQRTQQEDSAVYLCASSEWISGNTIYFGEGSWLTVV.

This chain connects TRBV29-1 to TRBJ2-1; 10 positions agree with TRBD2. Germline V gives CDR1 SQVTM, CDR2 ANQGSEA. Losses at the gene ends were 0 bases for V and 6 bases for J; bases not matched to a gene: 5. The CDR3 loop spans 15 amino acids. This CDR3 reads CSVEDPGLASNEQFF. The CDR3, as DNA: TGCAGCGTTGAAGATCCGGGACTAGCGAGCAATGAGCAGTTCTTC.

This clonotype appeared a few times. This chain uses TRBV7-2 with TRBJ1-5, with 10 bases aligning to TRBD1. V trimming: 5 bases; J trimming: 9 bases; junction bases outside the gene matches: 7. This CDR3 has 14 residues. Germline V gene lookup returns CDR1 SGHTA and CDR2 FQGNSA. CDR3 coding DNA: TGTGCCAGCAGCCCCGGACAGGGGGGATGGCCCCAGCATTTT. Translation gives CASSPGQGGWPQHF.

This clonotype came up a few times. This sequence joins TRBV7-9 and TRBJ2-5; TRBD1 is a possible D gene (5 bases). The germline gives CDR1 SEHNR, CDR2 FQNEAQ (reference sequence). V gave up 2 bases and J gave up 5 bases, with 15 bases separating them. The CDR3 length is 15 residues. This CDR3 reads CASSLSQGGFETQYF. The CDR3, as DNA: TGTGCCAGCAGCTTATCGCAGGGTGGATTCGAGACCCAGTACTTC.